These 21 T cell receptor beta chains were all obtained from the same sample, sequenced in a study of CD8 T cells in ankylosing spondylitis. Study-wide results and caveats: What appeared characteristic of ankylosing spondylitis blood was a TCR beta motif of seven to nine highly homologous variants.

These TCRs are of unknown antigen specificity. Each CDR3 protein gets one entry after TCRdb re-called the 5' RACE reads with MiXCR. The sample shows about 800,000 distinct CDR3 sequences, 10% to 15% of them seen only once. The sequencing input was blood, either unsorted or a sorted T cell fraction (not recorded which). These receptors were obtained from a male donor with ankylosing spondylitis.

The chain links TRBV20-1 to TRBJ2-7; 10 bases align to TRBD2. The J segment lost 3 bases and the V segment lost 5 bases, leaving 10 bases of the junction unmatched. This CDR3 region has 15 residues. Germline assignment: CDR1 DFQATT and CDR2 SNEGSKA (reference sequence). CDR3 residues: CSASPTSGDNYEQYF. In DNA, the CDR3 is TGCAGTGCTTCCCCAACTAGCGGGGACAACTACGAGCAGTACTTC.

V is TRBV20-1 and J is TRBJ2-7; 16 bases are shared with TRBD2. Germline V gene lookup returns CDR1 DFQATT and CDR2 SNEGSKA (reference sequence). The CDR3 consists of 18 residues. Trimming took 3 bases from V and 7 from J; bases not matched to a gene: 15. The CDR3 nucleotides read TGCAGTGCTAGCTCCCCGGGACTAGCGGGAGGGCCGGTGGGGGAGCAGTACTTC. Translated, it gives CSASSPGLAGGPVGEQYF.

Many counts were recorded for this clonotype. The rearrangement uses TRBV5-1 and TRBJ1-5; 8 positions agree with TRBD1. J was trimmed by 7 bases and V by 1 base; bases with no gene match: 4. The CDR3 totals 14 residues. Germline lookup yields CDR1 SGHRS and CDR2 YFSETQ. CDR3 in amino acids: CASSLTGGYQPQHF. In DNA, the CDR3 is TGCGCCAGCAGCTTGACAGGGGGTTACCAGCCCCAGCATTTT.

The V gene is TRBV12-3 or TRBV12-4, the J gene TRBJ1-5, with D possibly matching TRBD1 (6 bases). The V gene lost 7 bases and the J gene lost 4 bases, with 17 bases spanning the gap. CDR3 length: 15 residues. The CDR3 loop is CASNSMGAGNQPQHF. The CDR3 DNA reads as TGTGCCAGCAACTCAATGGGGGCCGGGAATCAGCCCCAGCATTTT.

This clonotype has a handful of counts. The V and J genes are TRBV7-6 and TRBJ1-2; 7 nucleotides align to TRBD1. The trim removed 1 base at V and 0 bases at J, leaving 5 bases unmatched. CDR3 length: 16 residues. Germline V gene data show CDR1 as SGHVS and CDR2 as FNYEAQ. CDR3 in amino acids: CASSLGGQAANYGYTF. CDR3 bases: TGTGCCAGCAGCTTAGGAGGACAGGCAGCTAACTATGGCTACACCTTC.

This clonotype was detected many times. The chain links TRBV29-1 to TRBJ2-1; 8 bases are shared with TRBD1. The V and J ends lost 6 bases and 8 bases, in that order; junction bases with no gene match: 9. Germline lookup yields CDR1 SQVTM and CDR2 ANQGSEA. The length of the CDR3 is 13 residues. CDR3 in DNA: TGCAGCGTCGAGGGACAGGTCTTAGATGAGCAGTTCTTC. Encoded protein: CSVEGQVLDEQFF.

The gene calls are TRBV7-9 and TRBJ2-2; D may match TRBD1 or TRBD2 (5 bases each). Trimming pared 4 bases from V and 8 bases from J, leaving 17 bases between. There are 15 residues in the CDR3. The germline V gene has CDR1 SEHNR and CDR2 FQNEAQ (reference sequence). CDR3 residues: CASSSRQRLSGELFF. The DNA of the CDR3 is TGTGCCAGCAGCTCAAGACAGCGGTTATCGGGGGAGCTGTTTTTT.

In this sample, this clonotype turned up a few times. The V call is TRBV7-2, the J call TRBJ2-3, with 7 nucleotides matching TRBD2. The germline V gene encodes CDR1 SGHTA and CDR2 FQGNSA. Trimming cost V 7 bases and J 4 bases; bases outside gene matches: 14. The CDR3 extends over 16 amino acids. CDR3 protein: CASTPSWGRGADTQYF. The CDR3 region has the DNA TGTGCCAGCACCCCATCGTGGGGACGGGGGGCAGATACGCAGTATTTT.

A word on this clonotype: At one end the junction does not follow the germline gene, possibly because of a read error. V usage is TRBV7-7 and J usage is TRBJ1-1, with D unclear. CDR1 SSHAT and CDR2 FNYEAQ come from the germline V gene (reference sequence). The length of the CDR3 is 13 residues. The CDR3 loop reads CASSSLLGTEAFF. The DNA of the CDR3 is TGTGCTAGCAGCTCCCTTTTGGGCACTGAAGCTTTCTTT.

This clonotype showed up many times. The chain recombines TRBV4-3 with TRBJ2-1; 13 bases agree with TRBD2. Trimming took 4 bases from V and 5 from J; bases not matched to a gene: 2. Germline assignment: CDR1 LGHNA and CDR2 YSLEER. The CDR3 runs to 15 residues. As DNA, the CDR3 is TGCGCCAGCAGCCGGGGGACTAGCGGGAACAATGAGCAGTTCTTC. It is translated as CASSRGTSGNNEQFF.

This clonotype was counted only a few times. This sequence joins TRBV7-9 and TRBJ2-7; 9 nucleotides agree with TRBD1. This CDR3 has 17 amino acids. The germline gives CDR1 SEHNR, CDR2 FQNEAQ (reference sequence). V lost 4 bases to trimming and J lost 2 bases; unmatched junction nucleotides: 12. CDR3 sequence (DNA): TGTGCCAGCAGCTACGCCGGGACAGGGTGGAACGCCTACGAGCAGTACTTC. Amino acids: CASSYAGTGWNAYEQYF.

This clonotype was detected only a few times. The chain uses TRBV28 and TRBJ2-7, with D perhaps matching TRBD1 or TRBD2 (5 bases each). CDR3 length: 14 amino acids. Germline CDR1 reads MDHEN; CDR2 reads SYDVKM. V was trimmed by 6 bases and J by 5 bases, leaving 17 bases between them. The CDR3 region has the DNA TGTGCCAGCAGATTTGGCGTCAGGGACGACGAGCAGTACTTC. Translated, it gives CASRFGVRDDEQYF. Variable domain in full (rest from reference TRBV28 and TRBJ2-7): DVKVTQSSRYLVKRTGEKVFLECVQDMDHENMFWYRQDPGLGLRLIYFSYDVKMKEKGDIPEGYSVSREKKERFSLILESASTNQTSMYLCASRFGVRDDEQYFGPGTRLTVT.

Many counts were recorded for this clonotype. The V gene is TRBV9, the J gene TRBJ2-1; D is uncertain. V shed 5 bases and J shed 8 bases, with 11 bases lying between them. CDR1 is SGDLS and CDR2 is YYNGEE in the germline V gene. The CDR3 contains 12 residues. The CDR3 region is CASSFTVDEQFF. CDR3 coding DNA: TGTGCCAGCAGTTTCACAGTGGATGAGCAGTTCTTC.

CDR3 region: CSARRPQGETQYF. CDR3 nucleotides: TGCAGTGCTAGAAGACCACAGGGCGAGACCCAGTACTTC. The V gene is TRBV20-1, the J gene TRBJ2-5; the D gene is possibly TRBD1 (6 bases). Trimming took 2 bases from V and 5 from J, leaving 12 bases between them. The germline V gene encodes CDR1 DFQATT and CDR2 SNEGSKA (reference sequence). This CDR3 has 13 residues.

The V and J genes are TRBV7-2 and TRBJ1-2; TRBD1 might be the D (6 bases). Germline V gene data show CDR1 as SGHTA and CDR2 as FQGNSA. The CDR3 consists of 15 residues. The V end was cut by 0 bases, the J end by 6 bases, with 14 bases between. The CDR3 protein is CASSLASARGDGYTF. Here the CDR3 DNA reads TGTGCCAGCAGCTTAGCCTCGGCCAGGGGTGATGGCTACACCTTC.

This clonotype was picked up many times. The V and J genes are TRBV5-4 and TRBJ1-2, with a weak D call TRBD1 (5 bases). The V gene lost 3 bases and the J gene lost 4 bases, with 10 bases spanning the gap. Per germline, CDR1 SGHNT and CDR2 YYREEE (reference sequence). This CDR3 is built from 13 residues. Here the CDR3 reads CASSWDPGYGYTF. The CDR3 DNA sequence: TGTGCCAGCAGCTGGGACCCAGGCTATGGCTACACCTTC.

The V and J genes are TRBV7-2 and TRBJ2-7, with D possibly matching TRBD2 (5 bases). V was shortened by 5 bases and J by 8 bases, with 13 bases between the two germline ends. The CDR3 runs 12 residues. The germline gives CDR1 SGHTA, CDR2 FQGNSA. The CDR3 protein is CASSSGRWQQYF. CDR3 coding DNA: TGTGCCAGCAGCAGCGGACGGTGGCAGCAGTACTTC.

The chain's CDR3 is CASSPLYKLLAGANTGELFF. The CDR3 coding sequence is TGTGCCAGCAGTCCCCTGTATAAGCTACTAGCGGGGGCGAACACCGGGGAGCTGTTTTTT. The chain recombines TRBV6-2 or TRBV6-3 with TRBJ2-2; TRBD2 agrees at 11 bases. J lost 0 bases, V lost 5 bases, and 14 bases had no gene match. Germline-derived CDR1 and CDR2 are MNHEY and SVGEGT. The CDR3 is 20 amino acids.

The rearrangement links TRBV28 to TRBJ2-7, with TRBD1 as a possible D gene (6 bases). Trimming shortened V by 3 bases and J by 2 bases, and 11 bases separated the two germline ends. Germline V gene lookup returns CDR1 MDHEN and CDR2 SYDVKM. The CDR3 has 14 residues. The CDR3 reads CASSFGGGTYEQYF. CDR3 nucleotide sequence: TGTGCCAGCAGTTTTGGGGGCGGAACCTACGAGCAGTACTTC.

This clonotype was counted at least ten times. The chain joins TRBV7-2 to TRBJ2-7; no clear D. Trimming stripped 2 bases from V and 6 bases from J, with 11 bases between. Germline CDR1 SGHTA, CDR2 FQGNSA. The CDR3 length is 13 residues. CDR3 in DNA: TGTGCCAGCAGCTTACATCAGCGATCCGAGCAGTACTTC. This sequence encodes CASSLHQRSEQYF.

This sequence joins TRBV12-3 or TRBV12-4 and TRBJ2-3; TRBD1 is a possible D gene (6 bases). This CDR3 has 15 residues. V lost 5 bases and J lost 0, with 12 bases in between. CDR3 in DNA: TGTGCCAGCAGTCCCAGGGGCTATAGCACAGATACGCAGTATTTT. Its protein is CASSPRGYSTDTQYF.